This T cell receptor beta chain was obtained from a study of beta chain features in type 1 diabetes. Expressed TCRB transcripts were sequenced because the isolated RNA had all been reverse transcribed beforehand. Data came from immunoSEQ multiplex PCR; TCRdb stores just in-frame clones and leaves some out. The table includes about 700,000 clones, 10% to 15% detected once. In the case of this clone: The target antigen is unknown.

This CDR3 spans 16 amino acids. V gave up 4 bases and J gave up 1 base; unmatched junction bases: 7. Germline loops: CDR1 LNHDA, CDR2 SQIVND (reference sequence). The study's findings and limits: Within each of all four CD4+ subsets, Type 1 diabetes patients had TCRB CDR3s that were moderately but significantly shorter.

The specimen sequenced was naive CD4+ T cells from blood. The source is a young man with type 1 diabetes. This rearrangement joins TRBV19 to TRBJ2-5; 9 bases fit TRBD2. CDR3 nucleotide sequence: TGTGCCAGTAGTAACCCGGGACTAGCCCTCCAAGAGACCCAGTACTTC. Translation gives CASSNPGLALQETQYF. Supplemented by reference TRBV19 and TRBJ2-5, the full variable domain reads DGGITQSPKYLFRKEGQNVTLSCEQNLNHDAMYWYRQDPGQGLRLIYYSQIVNDFQKGDIAEGYSVSREKKESFPLTVTSAQKNPTAFYLCASSNPGLALQETQYFGPGTRLLVL.